This T cell receptor beta chain emerged from a study of T cells after yellow fever vaccination. The overall study: Fractions low in cell number were prepared with SMART-Seq v4 Ultra Low Input.

Universal primer sites and UMIs were introduced during 5'RACE template-switching synthesis of TCR cDNA. From the 5' RACE reads, TCRdb called clonotypes with MiXCR, one entry per CDR3 protein. The table records a few hundred thousand distinct CDR3 sequences, about 7% of them present only once. Study findings and constraints: It was a small share of clonotypes that appeared in both CD4 and CD8 compartments.

The CDR3 runs 17 residues. The V segment lost 2 bases and the J segment 6 bases; nucleotides outside the gene matches: 7. CDR1 is SGHRS, CDR2 YFSETQ, per germline. There are many counts of this clonotype. Its antigen is unidentified. This clonotype was sampled from a man aged 25-45 years who received the YFV17D yellow fever vaccine. The starting material was CD4+ T cells sorted from PBMCs, obtained 15 days after the yellow fever booster vaccination. The chain carries TRBV5-1 and TRBJ2-3; 15 bases fit TRBD2. CDR3 region: CASSFTGLAGGMDTQYF. Written as DNA, the CDR3 is TGCGCCAGCAGCTTTACGGGACTAGCGGGGGGAATGGATACGCAGTATTTT.